The 8 T cell receptor beta chains presented below share a single source sample, sequenced in a study of blood T cell repertoires in COVID-19. Generated by immunoSEQ multiplex PCR, the TCRdb table keeps only in-frame clones and is missing some. The sample carries about 140,000 clones, over 65% recorded once. Sequencing used peripheral blood. The receptors come from a woman at least 80 years old with active or convalescent COVID-19.

V and J are TRBV7-8 and TRBJ2-2; a possible D gene is TRBD2 (6 bases). V was trimmed by 6 bases and J by 7 bases, leaving 18 bases between them. The germline gives CDR1 SGHVS, CDR2 FQNEAQ. CDR3 length equals 15 residues. The DNA of the CDR3 is TGTGCCAGCAGGCGCGAGGCGGGGCCTGGCGGGGAGCTGTTTTTT. Protein sequence: CASRREAGPGGELFF.

V is TRBV7-3 and J is TRBJ1-1, with a tentative D call TRBD1 (5 bases). The ends were cut back, 5 bases at V and 0 bases at J, with 10 bases in the middle. The CDR3 is made up of 14 amino acids. The germline CDR1 and CDR2 sequences are SGHTA and FQGTGA. CDR3 residues: CASSRDRLNTEAFF. The CDR3 DNA sequence: TGTGCCAGCAGCCGAGACAGACTGAACACTGAAGCTTTCTTT.

The CDR3 DNA is TGTGCCAGCAGCACGGACAGGGTGGGCAATCAGCCCCAGCATTTT. This encodes CASSTDRVGNQPQHF. The chain is built from TRBV21-1 and TRBJ1-5; whether TRBD1, the table's D call, matches the DNA was not checked. TRBV21-1 is noted as a pseudogene. The CDR3 length is 15 residues.

This clone was picked up one time. The chain's CDR3 is CASSLALAGQETQYF. The DNA of the CDR3 is TGTGCCAGCAGCTTGGCCCTAGCGGGGCAAGAGACCCAGTACTTC. The chain uses TRBV5-6 and TRBJ2-5, with 9 bases fitting TRBD2. CDR3 size: 15 residues. The germline gives CDR1 SGHDT, CDR2 YYEEEE. V trimming: 0 bases; J trimming: 2 bases; junction bases outside the gene matches: 2.

The chain employs TRBV6-5 and TRBJ1-4; D unresolved. The ends were cut back, 6 bases at V and 8 bases at J, with 10 bases in the middle. Germline V CDR1 and CDR2: MNHEY, SVGAGI. The CDR3 contains 12 residues. The CDR3 protein is CASSQDKEKLFF. The DNA for the CDR3 is TGTGCCAGCAGCCAAGACAAGGAAAAACTGTTTTTT.

V and J are TRBV4-3 and TRBJ2-2; weak D call: TRBD1 (5 bases). V shed 2 bases and J shed 2 bases, with 15 bases lying between them. Germline assignment: CDR1 LGHNA and CDR2 YSLEER. The CDR3 has 17 residues. CDR3 DNA sequence: TGCGCCAGCAGCCAAAGACAGACAGCCATTAACACCGGGGAGCTGTTTTTT. Translated: CASSQRQTAINTGELFF.

CDR3 sequence (DNA): TGTGCCAGCAGCTTTACTAGCGGGGGGCCCAGTTTTCGCATTCAGTACTTC. Translation: CASSFTSGGPSFRIQYF. The J gene is TRBJ2-4, the V gene TRBV5-5; TRBD2 agrees at 12 bases. The germline V gene has CDR1 SGHKS and CDR2 YYEKEE (reference sequence). V shed 2 bases and J 9 bases; nucleotides not matched to a gene: 12. This CDR3 is 17 amino acids long.

V and J are TRBV7-2 and TRBJ1-1, with D perhaps TRBD1 (5 bases). CDR3 size: 16 residues. Germline V gene data show CDR1 as SGHTA and CDR2 as FQGNSA. V lost 5 bases and J 3 bases, leaving 19 bases between the germline ends. CDR3 DNA sequence: TGTGCCAGCAGCCCGGACGGGGGGGGTTCATACACTGAAGCTTTCTTT. Translation gives CASSPDGGGSYTEAFF.